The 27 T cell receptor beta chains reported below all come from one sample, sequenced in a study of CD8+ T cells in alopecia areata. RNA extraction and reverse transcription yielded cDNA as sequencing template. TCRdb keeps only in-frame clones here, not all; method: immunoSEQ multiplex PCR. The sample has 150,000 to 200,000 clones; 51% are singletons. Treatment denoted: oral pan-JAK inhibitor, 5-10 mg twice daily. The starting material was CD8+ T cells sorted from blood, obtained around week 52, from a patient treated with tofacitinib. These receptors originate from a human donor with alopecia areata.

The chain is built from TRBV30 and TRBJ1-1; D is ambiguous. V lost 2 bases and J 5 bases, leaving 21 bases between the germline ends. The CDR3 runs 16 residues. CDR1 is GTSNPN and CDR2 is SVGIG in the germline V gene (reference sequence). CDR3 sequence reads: CAWSSGRWKPDTEAFF. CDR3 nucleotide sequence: TGTGCCTGGAGTTCGGGTCGGTGGAAACCGGATACTGAAGCTTTCTTT.

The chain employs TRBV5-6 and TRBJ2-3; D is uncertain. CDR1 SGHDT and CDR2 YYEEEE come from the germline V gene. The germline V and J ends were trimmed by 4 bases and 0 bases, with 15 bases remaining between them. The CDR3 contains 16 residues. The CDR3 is CASSLRTSLSTDTQYF. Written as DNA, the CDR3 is TGTGCCAGCAGCCTCAGGACCTCGTTGAGCACAGATACGCAGTATTTT. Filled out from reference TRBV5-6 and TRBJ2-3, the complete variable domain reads DAGVTQSPTHLIKTRGQQVTLRCSPKSGHDTVSWYQQALGQGPQFIFQYYEEEERQRGNFPDRFSGHQFPNYSSELNVNALLLGDSALYLCASSLRTSLSTDTQYFGPGTRLTVL.

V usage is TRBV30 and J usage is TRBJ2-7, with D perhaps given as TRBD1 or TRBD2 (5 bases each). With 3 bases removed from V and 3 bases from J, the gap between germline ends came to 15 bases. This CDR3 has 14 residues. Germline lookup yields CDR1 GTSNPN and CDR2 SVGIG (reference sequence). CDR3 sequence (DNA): TGTGCCTGGAGCGATTCCGGGACGGGCTACGAGCAGTACTTC. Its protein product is CAWSDSGTGYEQYF.

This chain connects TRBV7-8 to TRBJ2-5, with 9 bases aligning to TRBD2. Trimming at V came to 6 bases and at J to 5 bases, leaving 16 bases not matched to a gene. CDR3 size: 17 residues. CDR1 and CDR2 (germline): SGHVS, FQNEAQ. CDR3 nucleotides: TGTGCCAGCAGTTACCGACTGGGGACTAGCCCGGGGGAGACCCAGTACTTC. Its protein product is CASSYRLGTSPGETQYF.

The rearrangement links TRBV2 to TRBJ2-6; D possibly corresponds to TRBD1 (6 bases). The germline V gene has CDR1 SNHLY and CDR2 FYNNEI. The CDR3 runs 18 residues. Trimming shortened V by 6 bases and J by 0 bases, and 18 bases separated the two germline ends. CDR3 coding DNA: TGTGCCAGCAGCGGACTGACAGGTCCCCGCTCTGGGGCCAACGTCCTGACTTTC. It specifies CASSGLTGPRSGANVLTF.

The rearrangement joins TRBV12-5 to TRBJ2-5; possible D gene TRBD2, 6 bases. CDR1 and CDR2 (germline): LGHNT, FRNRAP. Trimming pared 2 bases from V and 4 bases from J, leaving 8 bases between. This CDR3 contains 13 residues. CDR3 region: CASGLMGGETQYF. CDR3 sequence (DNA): TGTGCTAGTGGTTTGATGGGAGGAGAGACCCAGTACTTC.

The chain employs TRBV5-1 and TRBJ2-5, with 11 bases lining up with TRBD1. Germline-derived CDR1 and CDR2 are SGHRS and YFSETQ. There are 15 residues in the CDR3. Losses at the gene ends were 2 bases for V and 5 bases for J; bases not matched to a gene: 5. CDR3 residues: CASSLGQGASETQYF. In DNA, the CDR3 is TGCGCCAGCAGCTTAGGACAGGGGGCGAGTGAGACCCAGTACTTC.

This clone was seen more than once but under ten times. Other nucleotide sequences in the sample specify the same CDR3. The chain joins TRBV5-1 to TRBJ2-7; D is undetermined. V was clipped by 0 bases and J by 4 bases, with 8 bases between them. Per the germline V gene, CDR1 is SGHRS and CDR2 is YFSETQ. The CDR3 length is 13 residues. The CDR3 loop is CASSLEGRYEQYF. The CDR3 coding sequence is TGCGCCAGCAGCTTGGAGGGTAGGTACGAGCAGTACTTC. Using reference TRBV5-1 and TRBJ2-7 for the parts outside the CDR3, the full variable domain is KAGVTQTPRYLIKTRGQQVTLSCSPISGHRSVSWYQQTPGQGLQFLFEYFSETQRNKGNFPGRFSGRQFSNSRSEMNVSTLELGDSALYLCASSLEGRYEQYFGPGTRLTVT.

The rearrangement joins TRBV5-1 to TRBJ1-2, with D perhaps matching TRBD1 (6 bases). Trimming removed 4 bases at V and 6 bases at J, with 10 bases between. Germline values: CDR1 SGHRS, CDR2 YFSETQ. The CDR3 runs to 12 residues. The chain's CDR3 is CASSRNRDGYTF. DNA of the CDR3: TGCGCCAGCAGCCGTAACAGGGATGGCTACACCTTC.

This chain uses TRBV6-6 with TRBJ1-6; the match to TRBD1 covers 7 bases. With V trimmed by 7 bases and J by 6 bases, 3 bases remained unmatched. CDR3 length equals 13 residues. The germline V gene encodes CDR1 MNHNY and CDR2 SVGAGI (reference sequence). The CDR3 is CASKDRVNSPLHF. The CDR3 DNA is TGTGCCAGCAAAGACAGGGTTAATTCACCCCTCCACTTT.

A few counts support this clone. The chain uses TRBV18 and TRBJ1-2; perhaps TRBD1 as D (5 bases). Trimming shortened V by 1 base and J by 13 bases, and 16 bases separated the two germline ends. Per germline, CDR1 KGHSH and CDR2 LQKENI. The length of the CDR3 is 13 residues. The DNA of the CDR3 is TGTGCCAGCTCACCACGGGTTGACAGAGGAGCCACCTTC. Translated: CASSPRVDRGATF.

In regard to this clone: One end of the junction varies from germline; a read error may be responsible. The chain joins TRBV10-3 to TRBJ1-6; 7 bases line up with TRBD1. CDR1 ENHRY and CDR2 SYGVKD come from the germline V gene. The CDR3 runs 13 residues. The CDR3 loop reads CASSDRDNSPLHF. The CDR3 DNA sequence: TGTGCCAGCAGTGACAGGGATAATTCACCCCTCCACTTT.

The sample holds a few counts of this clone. This chain's CDR3 is CASSPVSGARYIQYF. The DNA for the CDR3 is TGTGCCAGCAGCCCAGTTTCAGGGGCGCGATACATTCAGTACTTC. The chain couples TRBV7-9 to TRBJ2-4; D may be TRBD1 (6 bases). Trimming removed 5 bases from V and 8 bases from J, with 19 bases in between. This CDR3 region has 15 residues. Germline V gives CDR1 SEHNR, CDR2 FQNEAQ (reference sequence).

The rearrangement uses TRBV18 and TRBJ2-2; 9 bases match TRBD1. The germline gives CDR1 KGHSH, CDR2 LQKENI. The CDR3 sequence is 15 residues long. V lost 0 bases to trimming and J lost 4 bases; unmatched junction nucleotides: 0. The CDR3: CASSPPDRGTGELFF. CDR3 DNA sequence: TGTGCCAGCTCACCACCGGACAGGGGCACCGGGGAGCTGTTTTTT.

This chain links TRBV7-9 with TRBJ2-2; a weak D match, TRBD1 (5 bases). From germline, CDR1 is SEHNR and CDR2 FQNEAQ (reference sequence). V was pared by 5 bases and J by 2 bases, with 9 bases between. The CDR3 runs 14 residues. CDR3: CASSLDTNTGELFF. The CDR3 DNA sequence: TGTGCCAGCAGCCTGGACACCAACACCGGGGAGCTGTTTTTT.

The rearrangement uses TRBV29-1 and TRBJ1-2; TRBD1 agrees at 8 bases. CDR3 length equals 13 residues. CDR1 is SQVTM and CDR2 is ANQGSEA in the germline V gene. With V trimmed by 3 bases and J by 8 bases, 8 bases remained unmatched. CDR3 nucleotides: TGCAGCGTTGATCCCGGACAGGGCTGGGGCTACACCTTC. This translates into CSVDPGQGWGYTF. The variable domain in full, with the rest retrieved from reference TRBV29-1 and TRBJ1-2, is SAVISQKPSRDICQRGTSLTIQCQVDSQVTMMFWYRQQPGQSLTLIATANQGSEATYESGFVIDKFPISRPNLTFSTLTVSNMSPEDSSIYLCSVDPGQGWGYTFGSGTRLTVV.

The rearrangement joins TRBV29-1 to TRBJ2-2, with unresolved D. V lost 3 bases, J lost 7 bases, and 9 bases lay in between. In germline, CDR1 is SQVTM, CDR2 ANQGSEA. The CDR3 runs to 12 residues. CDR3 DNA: TGCAGCGTTGATTTACGGAGCGGGGAGCTGTTTTTT. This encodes CSVDLRSGELFF.

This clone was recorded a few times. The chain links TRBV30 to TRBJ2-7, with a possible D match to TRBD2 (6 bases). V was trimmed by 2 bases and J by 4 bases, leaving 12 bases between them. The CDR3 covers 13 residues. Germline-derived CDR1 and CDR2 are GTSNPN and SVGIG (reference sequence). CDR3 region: CAWSRRRGYEQYF. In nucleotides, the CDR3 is TGTGCCTGGAGTCGAAGGCGGGGATACGAGCAGTACTTC.

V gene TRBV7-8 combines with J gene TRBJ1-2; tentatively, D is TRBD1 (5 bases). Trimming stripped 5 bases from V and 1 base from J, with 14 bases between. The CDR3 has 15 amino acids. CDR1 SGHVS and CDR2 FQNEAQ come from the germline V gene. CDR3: CASSRETESNYGYTF. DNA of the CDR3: TGTGCCAGCAGCCGTGAGACAGAGAGTAACTATGGCTACACCTTC.

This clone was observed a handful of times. In nucleotides, the CDR3 is TGCAGCGGTACAGGGGGTATCTGGAGGACTGAAGCTTTCTTT. Its protein product is CSGTGGIWRTEAFF. The genes are TRBV29-1 and TRBJ1-1; 8 bases agree with TRBD1. The V gene end was trimmed by 7 bases and the J gene end by 5 bases; junction bases not matched to a gene: 12. CDR1 SQVTM and CDR2 ANQGSEA come from the germline V gene. CDR3 size: 14 residues.

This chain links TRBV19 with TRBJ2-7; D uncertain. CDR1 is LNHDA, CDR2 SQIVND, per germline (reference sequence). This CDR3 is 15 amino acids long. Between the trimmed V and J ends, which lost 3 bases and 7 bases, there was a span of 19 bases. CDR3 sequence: CASSIRTVATTEQYF. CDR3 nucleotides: TGTGCCAGTAGTATTAGAACAGTTGCCACTACGGAGCAGTACTTC. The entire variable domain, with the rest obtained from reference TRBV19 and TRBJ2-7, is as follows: DGGITQSPKYLFRKEGQNVTLSCEQNLNHDAMYWYRQDPGQGLRLIYYSQIVNDFQKGDIAEGYSVSREKKESFPLTVTSAQKNPTAFYLCASSIRTVATTEQYFGPGTRLTVT.

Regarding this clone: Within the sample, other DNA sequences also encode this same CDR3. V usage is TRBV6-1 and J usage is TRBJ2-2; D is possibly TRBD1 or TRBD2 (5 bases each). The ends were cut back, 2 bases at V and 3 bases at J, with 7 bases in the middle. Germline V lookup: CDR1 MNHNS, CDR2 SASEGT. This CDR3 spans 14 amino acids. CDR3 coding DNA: TGTGCCAGCAGTGAACAGGGAGACACCGGGGAGCTGTTTTTT. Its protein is CASSEQGDTGELFF.

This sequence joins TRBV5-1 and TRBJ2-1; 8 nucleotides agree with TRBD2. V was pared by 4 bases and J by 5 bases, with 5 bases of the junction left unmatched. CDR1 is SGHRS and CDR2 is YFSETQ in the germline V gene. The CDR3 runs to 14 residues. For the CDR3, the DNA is TGCGCCAGCAGCCCGGGACTAGGGAACAATGAGCAGTTCTTC. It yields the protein CASSPGLGNNEQFF.

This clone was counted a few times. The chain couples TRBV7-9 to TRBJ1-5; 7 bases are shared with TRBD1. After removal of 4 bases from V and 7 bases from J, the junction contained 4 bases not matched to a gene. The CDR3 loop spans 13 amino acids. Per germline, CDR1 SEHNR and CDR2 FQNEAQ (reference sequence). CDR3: CASSSTGDQPQHF. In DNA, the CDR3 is TGTGCCAGCAGCTCTACAGGGGACCAGCCCCAGCATTTT.

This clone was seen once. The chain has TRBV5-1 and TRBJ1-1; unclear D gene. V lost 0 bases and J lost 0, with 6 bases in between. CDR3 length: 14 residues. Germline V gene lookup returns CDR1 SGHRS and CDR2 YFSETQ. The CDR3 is CASSLAGMNTEAFF. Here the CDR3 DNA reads TGCGCCAGCAGCTTGGCTGGAATGAACACTGAAGCTTTCTTT.

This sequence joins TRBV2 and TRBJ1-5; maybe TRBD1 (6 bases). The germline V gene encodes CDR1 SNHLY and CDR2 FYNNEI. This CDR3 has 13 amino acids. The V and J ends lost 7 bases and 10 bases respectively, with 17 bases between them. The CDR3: CASTVDAGGPQHF. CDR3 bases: TGTGCCAGCACCGTCGACGCCGGGGGCCCCCAGCATTTT.

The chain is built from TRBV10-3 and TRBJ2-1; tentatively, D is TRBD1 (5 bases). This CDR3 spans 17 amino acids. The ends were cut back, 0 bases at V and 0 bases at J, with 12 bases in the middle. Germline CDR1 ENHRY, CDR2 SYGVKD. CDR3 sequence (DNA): TGTGCCATCAGTGAGTCGATGACAGCCAGCTCCTACAATGAGCAGTTCTTC. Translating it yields CAISESMTASSYNEQFF.